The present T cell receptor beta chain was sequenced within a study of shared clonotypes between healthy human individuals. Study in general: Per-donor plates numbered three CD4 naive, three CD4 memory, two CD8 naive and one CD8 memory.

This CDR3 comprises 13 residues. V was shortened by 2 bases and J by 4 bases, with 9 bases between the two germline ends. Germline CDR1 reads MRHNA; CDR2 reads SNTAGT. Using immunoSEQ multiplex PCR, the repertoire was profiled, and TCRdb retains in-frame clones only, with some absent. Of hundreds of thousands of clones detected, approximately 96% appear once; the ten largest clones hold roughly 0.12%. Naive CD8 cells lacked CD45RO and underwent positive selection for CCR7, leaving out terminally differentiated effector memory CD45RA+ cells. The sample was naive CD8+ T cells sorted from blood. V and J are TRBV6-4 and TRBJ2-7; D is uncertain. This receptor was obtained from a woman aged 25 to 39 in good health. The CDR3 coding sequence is TGTGCCAGCAGTGACAGTAGTATTTACGAGCAGTACTTC. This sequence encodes CASSDSSIYEQYF.